This T cell receptor beta chain was observed in a study of CD8 T cells in Susac syndrome. RNA totalling roughly 0.5 to 1 ug underwent reverse transcription with random hexamers. The authors amplified TCR beta CDR3 across 54 Vbeta and 13 Jbeta using immunoSEQ multiplex PCR. TCRdb passed the immunoSEQ multiplex PCR reads through MiXCR, listing each CDR3 protein once. The sample records roughly 200,000 distinct CDR3 sequences, just under 95% being singletons. CD8+ and CD4+ blood T cells underwent TCR beta sequencing. Controls were drawn from healthy donors and were matched for age and sex. Negative isolation yielded the CD8+ and CD4+ T cells, while FACS enriched the TEMRA cells. The CDR3 totals 15 residues. CDR1 is LGHDT and CDR2 is YNNKEL in the germline V gene (reference sequence). J lost 4 bases, V lost 6 bases, and 10 bases had no gene match.

The receptor was isolated from a human donor in good health. Source material: CD4+ T cells from PBMCs. V is TRBV3-1 and J is TRBJ1-1, with TRBD1 matching 8 bases. The CDR3 loop is CASSRDRLAGTEAFF. The CDR3 bases are TGTGCCAGCAGTCGGGACAGGCTCGCGGGCACTGAAGCTTTCTTT.